This T cell receptor beta chain was sequenced in a study of T cell repertoires in cytomegalovirus infection. Study-wide background: CMV infection together with matching HLA type was indicated by public TCR beta signatures. Whole-study results and caveats: Frequencies of public TCR beta families were cumulated, and this identified carriers of CMV plus the relevant HLA.

This clonotype was counted many times. Its cognate antigen is unknown. TCRdb re-called the reads through MiXCR, storing one row per CDR3 protein. The sample carries more than 250,000 distinct CDR3 sequences, roughly 25% recorded once. Germline V gene lookup returns CDR1 MNHNS and CDR2 SASEGT. The CDR3 is 16 residues long. V lost 6 bases and J lost 4; bases outside the gene matches: 10. The sample in question was cultured PBMCs, obtained from culture after CMV antigen stimulation. The source of this sequence is a human donor in good health (CMV status not recorded). Some clones in this sample may be carry-over from other donors' samples. The chain has TRBV6-1 and TRBJ2-3; TRBD1 matches at 10 bases. The CDR3 protein is CASRGWGQGMPDTQYF. CDR3 DNA sequence: TGTGCCAGCAGGGGCTGGGGACAGGGGATGCCAGATACGCAGTATTTT.